This note documents a single T cell receptor (beta chain) sequence. The source of the sample is a study of blood T cell repertoires in COVID-19. Trimming left V 2 bases short and J 3 bases short, with 19 bases between. CDR1 and CDR2 from the germline V gene are LGHNA and YNFKEQ. The CDR3 totals 17 residues. Source study methods: Quantification of nucleated cells was approximated via reference gene primer amplification. The method was immunoSEQ multiplex PCR; TCRdb's version includes in-frame clones alone and lacks a portion of them. V, J and clone size are taken as reported in that table, and D and trimming were inferred from the DNA itself. The repertoire holds more than 95,000 clones, with 70% to 80% as singletons.

This chain joins TRBV4-2 and TRBJ1-2; D not certain. The receptor comes from a human donor in a cohort sampled during active COVID-19. Input material: peripheral blood. This CDR3 reads CASSQQPPPGVDYGYTF. The CDR3 bases are TGTGCCAGCAGCCAACAACCCCCGCCAGGCGTTGACTATGGCTACACCTTC.